Listed here are 20 T cell receptor beta chains from one sample, sequenced in a study of T cells in Graves' hyperthyroidism and ophthalmopathy. Amplification yielded TCR beta CDR3 regions, with RNA transcripts as the source. TCR CDR3 regions were first amplified by RT-PCR with HTBI primers. Via MiXCR, TCRdb re-called the multiplex PCR reads, giving one row per CDR3 protein. The data hold fewer than 500,000 distinct CDR3 sequences, with approximately 14% observed a single time. The sequencing input was blood. The receptors originated from a woman aged 25-40 years with Graves' ophthalmopathy.

This clonotype occurred many times. V and J are TRBV28 and TRBJ2-3, with D unresolved. CDR3 length: 13 amino acids. V gave up 6 bases and J gave up 4 bases, with 11 bases separating them. In germline, CDR1 is MDHEN, CDR2 SYDVKM. CDR3: CASRSFGPDTQYF. CDR3 coding DNA: TGTGCCAGCAGATCATTCGGCCCAGATACGCAGTATTTT. The variable domain in full, completed from reference TRBV28 and TRBJ2-3, reads DVKVTQSSRYLVKRTGEKVFLECVQDMDHENMFWYRQDPGLGLRLIYFSYDVKMKEKGDIPEGYSVSREKKERFSLILESASTNQTSMYLCASRSFGPDTQYFGPGTRLTVL.

The table lists this clonotype with a few counts. This chain uses TRBV24-1 with TRBJ2-7; 7 bases agree with TRBD1. The CDR3 is 14 residues long. Germline CDR1 and CDR2: KGHDR and SFDVKD. The V segment lost 3 bases and the J segment 6 bases; nucleotides outside the gene matches: 7. This CDR3 reads CATSDPRQGPEQYF. The CDR3 nucleotides read TGTGCCACCAGTGATCCTCGACAGGGCCCCGAGCAGTACTTC.

This clonotype came up a few times. This chain links TRBV5-4 with TRBJ2-4; either TRBD1 or TRBD2 may fit D (6 bases each). Trimming removed 0 bases from V and 8 bases from J, with 12 bases in between. The CDR3 runs 14 residues. Germline assignment: CDR1 SGHNT and CDR2 YYREEE (reference sequence). CDR3 coding DNA: TGTGCCAGCAGCTTGGTGGGGGGCAGAGACATTCAGTACTTC. Protein sequence: CASSLVGGRDIQYF.

This clonotype was detected ten times or more. The rearrangement links TRBV5-1 to TRBJ1-6, with D possibly TRBD1 on 6 matching bases. The germline V and J ends were trimmed by 4 bases and 3 bases, with 14 bases remaining between them. In germline, CDR1 is SGHRS, CDR2 YFSETQ. This CDR3 contains 16 residues. CDR3 bases: TGCGCCAGCAGCCCCGGACAGAATTTCTATAATTCACCCCTCCACTTT. Translating gives CASSPGQNFYNSPLHF.

The chain carries TRBV15 and TRBJ1-4, with D unresolved. Germline values: CDR1 LNHNV, CDR2 YYDKDF (reference sequence). Between the trimmed V and J ends, which lost 0 bases and 5 bases, there was a span of 13 bases. The length of the CDR3 is 16 residues. The CDR3 spells CATSRENGPRNEKLFF. For the CDR3, the DNA is TGTGCCACCAGCAGAGAAAACGGACCAAGGAATGAAAAACTGTTTTTT.

The table lists this clonotype with a few counts. A much larger clonotype is one base distant, so this may be a read error. This chain connects TRBV7-3 to TRBJ2-2; the D gene is possibly TRBD2 (5 bases). This CDR3 comprises 14 residues. The germline V gene encodes CDR1 SGHTA and CDR2 FQGTGA. CDR3: CASSPQSNTGELSF. In DNA, the CDR3 is TGTGCCAGCAGCCCTCAATCAAACACCGGGGAGCTGTCTTTT.

This clonotype appeared many times. This sequence joins TRBV6-1 and TRBJ1-2, with D unclear. The CDR3 contains 14 residues. Trimming took 6 bases from V and 1 from J, leaving 12 bases between them. Germline CDR1 reads MNHNS; CDR2 reads SASEGT. CDR3 DNA: TGTGCCAGCAGGGGAGTTGAGGGTAACTATGGCTACACCTTC. Protein: CASRGVEGNYGYTF.

The sample holds many counts of this clonotype. V usage is TRBV15 and J usage is TRBJ1-6, with D maybe TRBD1 (6 bases). Germline-derived CDR1 and CDR2 are LNHNV and YYDKDF (reference sequence). The CDR3 length is 15 residues. V lost 2 bases and J lost 9, with 14 bases in between. The CDR3, as DNA: TGTGCCACCAGCAGATACAGGGTTTCGGTTTCACCCCTCCACTTT. Its protein is CATSRYRVSVSPLHF.

This clonotype was observed many times. The chain uses TRBV29-1 and TRBJ2-1; D unclear. Between the trimmed V and J ends, which lost 7 bases and 6 bases, there was a span of 13 bases. The CDR3 extends over 12 amino acids. Germline V gene lookup returns CDR1 SQVTM and CDR2 ANQGSEA. The CDR3 region is CSAGPSGNEQFF. CDR3 nucleotides: TGCAGCGCTGGCCCCTCCGGCAATGAGCAGTTCTTC.

This clonotype was counted many times. The chain links TRBV6-1 to TRBJ2-7, with no clear D. This CDR3 contains 14 residues. Deletions cut 5 bases from V and 0 bases from J, with 11 bases between. Germline CDR1 reads MNHNS; CDR2 reads SASEGT. CDR3 sequence reads: CASSNGRSSYEQYF. CDR3 DNA: TGTGCCAGCAGTAACGGAAGGAGCTCCTACGAGCAGTACTTC.

The sample holds many counts of this clonotype. V usage is TRBV24-1 and J usage is TRBJ2-5; D is undetermined. Looked up from germline, CDR1 is KGHDR and CDR2 is SFDVKD. The CDR3 runs to 15 residues. The V end lost 1 base, the J end lost 4 bases, and 12 bases lay between the germline ends. CDR3 nucleotides: TGTGCCACCAGTGATTTCCAGGTGCTGGGAGAGACCCAGTACTTC. Its protein product is CATSDFQVLGETQYF.

This clonotype appeared many times. The genes are TRBV20-1 and TRBJ2-3; 14 nucleotides agree with TRBD2. This CDR3 contains 18 residues. V was clipped by 0 bases and J by 3 bases; unmatched bases: 8. Per the germline V gene, CDR1 is DFQATT and CDR2 is SNEGSKA (reference sequence). The CDR3 spells CSAREWTSGGLGTDTQYF. The CDR3, as DNA: TGCAGTGCTAGAGAATGGACTAGCGGGGGGTTGGGTACAGATACGCAGTATTTT.

This clonotype has at least ten counts. This sequence joins TRBV11-2 and TRBJ2-1; D ambiguous. The germline V gene has CDR1 SGHAT and CDR2 FQNNGV. V gave up 4 bases and J gave up 2 bases, with 12 bases separating them. The CDR3 totals 15 residues. The CDR3 region is CASSSAASTYNEQFF. The CDR3 region has the DNA TGTGCCAGCAGCTCCGCCGCGAGCACCTACAATGAGCAGTTCTTC.

CDR3 DNA: TGCAGTGCTCAAGTTCCAATTACCTACGAGCAGTACTTC. As protein: CSAQVPITYEQYF. The chain carries TRBV20-1 and TRBJ2-7; no definite D call. The CDR3 totals 13 residues. CDR1 DFQATT and CDR2 SNEGSKA come from the germline V gene (reference sequence). V lost 5 bases and J 2 bases, leaving 13 bases between the germline ends.

This clonotype has a count of ten or more. The chain carries TRBV28 and TRBJ2-1, with D possibly being TRBD1 (5 bases). With 6 bases removed from V and 0 bases from J, the gap between germline ends came to 24 bases. Germline CDR1 MDHEN, CDR2 SYDVKM. The length of the CDR3 is 19 residues. CDR3 bases: TGTGCCAGCAGCTCTCCCCGGCCCACGGACATTAGCTCCTACAATGAGCAGTTCTTC. It yields the protein CASSSPRPTDISSYNEQFF. Full variable domain (rest looked up from reference TRBV28 and TRBJ2-1): DVKVTQSSRYLVKRTGEKVFLECVQDMDHENMFWYRQDPGLGLRLIYFSYDVKMKEKGDIPEGYSVSREKKERFSLILESASTNQTSMYLCASSSPRPTDISSYNEQFFGPGTRLTVL.

This clonotype was seen at least ten times. The chain recombines TRBV20-1 with TRBJ2-7, with D uncertain. The CDR3 covers 14 residues. The V end lost 2 bases, the J end lost 5 bases, and 16 bases lay between the germline ends. Germline V lookup: CDR1 DFQATT, CDR2 SNEGSKA (reference sequence). The CDR3 DNA reads TGCAGTGCTAGATCAAGTGGCCGGGCAGACGAGCAGTACTTC. Protein product: CSARSSGRADEQYF.

This clonotype was picked up a small number of times. The chain employs TRBV4-1 and TRBJ1-2; 7 nucleotides line up with TRBD1. The CDR3 is 15 residues long. The V and J ends lost 1 base and 7 bases, in that order; junction bases with no gene match: 9. Germline-derived CDR1 and CDR2 are MGHRA and YSYEKL. CDR3 amino acids: CASSQGDNRGGGYTF. The DNA for the CDR3 is TGCGCCAGCAGCCAAGGAGATAACAGGGGAGGTGGCTACACCTTC.

V is TRBV3-1 and J is TRBJ1-3; TRBD1 is a possible D gene (5 bases). CDR3 length equals 15 residues. V was pared by 1 base and J by 0 bases, with 7 bases between. Germline values: CDR1 LGHDT, CDR2 YNNKEL (reference sequence). The CDR3 nucleotides are TGTGCCAGCAGCCAAGGGGGGGACTCTGGAAACACCATATATTTT. Protein: CASSQGGDSGNTIYF.

This clonotype was observed a single time. A read error may explain this, as a much larger clone is one base away. CDR3 nucleotide sequence: TGTGCCAGCAGCTTCGTGGTCGCTGTGGTTGGCGAGCAGTTCTTC. Translation gives CASSFVVAVVGEQFF. The chain links TRBV7-3 to TRBJ2-1; no definite D call. The CDR3 runs 15 residues. Trimming shortened V by 3 bases and J by 10 bases, and 19 bases separated the two germline ends. CDR1 is SGHTA and CDR2 is FQGTGA in the germline V gene.

This clonotype was seen at least ten times. V and J are TRBV7-9 and TRBJ2-3, with D perhaps TRBD1 or TRBD2 (5 bases each). Deletions cut 5 bases from V and 2 bases from J, with 23 bases between. This CDR3 is 18 amino acids long. Germline V gene data show CDR1 as SEHNR and CDR2 as FQNEAQ (reference sequence). CDR3 in amino acids: CASSPGRATFDDTDTQYF. CDR3 DNA sequence: TGTGCCAGCAGCCCAGGGAGAGCGACGTTTGATGACACAGATACGCAGTATTTT.